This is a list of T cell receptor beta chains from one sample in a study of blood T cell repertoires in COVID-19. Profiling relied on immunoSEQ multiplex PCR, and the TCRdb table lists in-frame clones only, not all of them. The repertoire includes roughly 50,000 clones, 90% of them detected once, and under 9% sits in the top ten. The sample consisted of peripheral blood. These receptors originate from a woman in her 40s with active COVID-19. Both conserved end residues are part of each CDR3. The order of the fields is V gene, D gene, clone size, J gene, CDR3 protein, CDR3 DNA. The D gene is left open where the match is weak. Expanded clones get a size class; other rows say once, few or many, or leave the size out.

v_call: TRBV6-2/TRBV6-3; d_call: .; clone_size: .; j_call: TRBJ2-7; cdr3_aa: CASSLTPGLAPFQYF; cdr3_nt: TGTGCCAGCAGTTTAACCCCGGGACTCGCCCCTTTCCAGTACTTC
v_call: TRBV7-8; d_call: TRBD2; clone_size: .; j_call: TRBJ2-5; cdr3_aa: CASSLVGGRETQYF; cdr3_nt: TGTGCCAGCAGCTTAGTGGGGGGGAGGGAGACCCAGTACTTC
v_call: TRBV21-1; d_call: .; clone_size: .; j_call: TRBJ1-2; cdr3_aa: CASSKEGGGNGYGYTF; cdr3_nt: TGTGCCAGCAGCAAAGAGGGGGGAGGGAATGGCTATGGCTACACCTTC
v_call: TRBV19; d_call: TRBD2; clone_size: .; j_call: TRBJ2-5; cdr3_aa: CASSMGELAGAQETQYF; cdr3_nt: TGTGCCAGTAGTATGGGCGAGCTAGCGGGGGCGCAAGAGACCCAGTACTTC
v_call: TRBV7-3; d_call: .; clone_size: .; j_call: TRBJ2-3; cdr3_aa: CASSILIGDTQYF; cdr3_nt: TGTGCCAGCAGCATCCTCATCGGAGATACGCAGTATTTT
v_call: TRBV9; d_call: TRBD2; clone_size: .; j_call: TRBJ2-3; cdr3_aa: CASSISGGAGGTDTQYF; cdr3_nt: TGTGCCAGCAGCATTAGCGGGGGGGCCGGTGGCACAGATACGCAGTATTTT
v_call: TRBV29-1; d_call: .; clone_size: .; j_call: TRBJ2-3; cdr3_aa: CSVSGQRGTDTQYF; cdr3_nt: TGCAGCGTTTCGGGACAGCGGGGCACAGATACGCAGTATTTT
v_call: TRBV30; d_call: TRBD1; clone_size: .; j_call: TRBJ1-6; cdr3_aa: CAWNEGANSPLHF; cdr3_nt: TGTGCCTGGAACGAGGGGGCCAATTCACCCCTCCACTTT
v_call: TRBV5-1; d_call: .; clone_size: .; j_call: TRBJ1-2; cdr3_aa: CASSPGAGANYGYTF; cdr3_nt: TGCGCCAGCAGCCCGGGAGCTGGGGCGAACTATGGCTACACCTTC
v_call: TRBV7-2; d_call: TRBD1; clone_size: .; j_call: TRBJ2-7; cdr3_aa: CASSFGTGGGEQYF; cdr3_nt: TGTGCCAGCAGCTTCGGGACAGGGGGTGGGGAGCAGTACTTC
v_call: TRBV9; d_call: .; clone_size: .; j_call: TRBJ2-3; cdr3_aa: CASSVDLSTDTQYF; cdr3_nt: TGTGCCAGCAGCGTAGATCTTAGCACAGATACGCAGTATTTT
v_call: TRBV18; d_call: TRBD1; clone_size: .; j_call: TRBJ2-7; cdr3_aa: CASSPRQGPYEQYF; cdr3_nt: TGTGCCAGCTCGCCAAGACAGGGTCCCTACGAGCAGTACTTC
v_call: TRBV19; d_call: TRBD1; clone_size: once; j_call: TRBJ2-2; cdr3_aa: CASSIARGTGELFF; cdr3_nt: TGTGCCAGTAGTATAGCCAGGGGGACCGGGGAGCTGTTTTTT
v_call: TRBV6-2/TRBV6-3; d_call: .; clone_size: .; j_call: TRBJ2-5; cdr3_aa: CASSYSPRRGYGETQYF; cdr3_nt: TGTGCCAGCAGTTACTCTCCCAGGCGGGGCTACGGAGAGACCCAGTACTTC
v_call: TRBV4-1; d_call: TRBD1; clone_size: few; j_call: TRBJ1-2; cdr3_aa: CASSRVMRQGVNYGYTF; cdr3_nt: TGCGCCAGCAGCCGAGTGATGAGACAGGGGGTCAACTATGGCTACACCTTC
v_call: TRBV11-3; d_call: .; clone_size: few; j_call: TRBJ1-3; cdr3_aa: CASSLYSFESGNTIYF; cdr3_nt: TGTGCCAGCAGCTTATACTCGTTTGAGTCTGGAAACACCATATATTTT
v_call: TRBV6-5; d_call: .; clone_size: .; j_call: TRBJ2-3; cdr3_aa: CASSYSVLRSDTQYF; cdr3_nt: TGTGCCAGCAGTTACTCAGTTTTGCGGTCAGATACGCAGTATTTT
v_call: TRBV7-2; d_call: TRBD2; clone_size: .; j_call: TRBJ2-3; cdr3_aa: CASSKTLAGGDTQYF; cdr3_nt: TGTGCCAGCAGCAAAACTCTAGCGGGGGGAGATACGCAGTATTTT
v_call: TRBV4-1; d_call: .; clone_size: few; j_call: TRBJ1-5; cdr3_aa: CASSQDLALPQHF; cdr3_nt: TGCGCCAGCAGCCAAGATCTTGCGTTGCCCCAGCATTTT
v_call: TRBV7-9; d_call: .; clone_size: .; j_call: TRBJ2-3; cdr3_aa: CASSSRLFTDTQYF; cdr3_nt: TGTGCCAGCAGCTCGCGACTCTTCACAGATACGCAGTATTTT
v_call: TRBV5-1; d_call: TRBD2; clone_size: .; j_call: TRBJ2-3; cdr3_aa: CASSLVSFLAGGPTDTQYF; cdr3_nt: TGCGCCAGCAGCTTGGTCTCCTTTCTAGCGGGGGGGCCCACAGATACGCAGTATTTT
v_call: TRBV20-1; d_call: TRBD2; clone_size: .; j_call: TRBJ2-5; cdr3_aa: CSASRASGGGETQYF; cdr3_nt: TGCAGTGCTAGTAGGGCTAGCGGGGGGGGAGAGACCCAGTACTTC
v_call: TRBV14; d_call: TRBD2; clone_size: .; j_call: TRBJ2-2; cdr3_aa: CASSQDAGVNTGELFF; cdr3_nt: TGTGCCAGCAGCCAAGATGCGGGGGTAAACACCGGGGAGCTGTTTTTT
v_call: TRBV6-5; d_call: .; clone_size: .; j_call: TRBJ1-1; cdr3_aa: CASNTGQMAEAFF; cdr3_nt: TGTGCCAGCAATACAGGACAGATGGCTGAAGCTTTCTTT
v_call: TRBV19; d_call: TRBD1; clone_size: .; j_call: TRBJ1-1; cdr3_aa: CASSIVQGVITEAFF; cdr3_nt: TGTGCCAGTAGTATAGTCCAGGGGGTGATCACTGAAGCTTTCTTT
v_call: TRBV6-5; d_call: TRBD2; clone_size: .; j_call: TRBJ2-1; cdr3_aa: CASTPGAGGKNEQFF; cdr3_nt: TGTGCCAGCACCCCCGGTGCGGGGGGCAAAAATGAGCAGTTCTTC
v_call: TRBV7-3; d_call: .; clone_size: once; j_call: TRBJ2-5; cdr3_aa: CASSLNSPQETQYF; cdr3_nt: TGTGCCAGCAGCTTAAACAGTCCCCAAGAGACCCAGTACTTC
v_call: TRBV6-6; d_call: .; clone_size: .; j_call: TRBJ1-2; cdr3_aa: CASSDSMRGEGGYTF; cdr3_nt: TGTGCCAGCAGTGATAGTATGCGGGGGGAAGGGGGCTACACCTTC
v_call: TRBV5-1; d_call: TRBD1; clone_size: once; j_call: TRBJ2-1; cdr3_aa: CASSPGTVRDSYNEQFF; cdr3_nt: TGCGCCAGCAGCCCTGGGACAGTGAGAGACTCCTACAATGAGCAGTTCTTC
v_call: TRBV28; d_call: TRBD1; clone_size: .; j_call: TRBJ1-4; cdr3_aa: CASSLGGQGGEKLFF; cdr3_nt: TGTGCCAGCAGTTTAGGAGGACAGGGGGGGGAAAAACTGTTTTTT
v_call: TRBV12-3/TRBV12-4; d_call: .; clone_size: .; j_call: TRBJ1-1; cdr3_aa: CASNEVPGGAFF; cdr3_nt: TGTGCCAGCAACGAGGTACCCGGAGGGGCTTTCTTT
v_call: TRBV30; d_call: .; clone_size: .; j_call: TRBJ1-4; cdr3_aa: CAWSPGSNNEKLFF; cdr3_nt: TGTGCCTGGAGTCCGGGATCCAATAATGAAAAACTGTTTTTT
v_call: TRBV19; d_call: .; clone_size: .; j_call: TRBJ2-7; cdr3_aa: CASSRTRLYEQYF; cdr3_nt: TGTGCCAGTAGCCGGACACGCCTCTACGAGCAGTACTTC
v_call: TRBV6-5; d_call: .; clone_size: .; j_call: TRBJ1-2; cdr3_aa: CASTEGGRDYGYTF; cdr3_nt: TGTGCCAGCACGGAAGGAGGGAGGGACTATGGCTACACCTTC
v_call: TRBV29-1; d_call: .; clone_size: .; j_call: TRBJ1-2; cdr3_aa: CSVGDNLSYTF; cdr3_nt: TGCAGCGTTGGGGACAATCTCTCCTACACCTTC
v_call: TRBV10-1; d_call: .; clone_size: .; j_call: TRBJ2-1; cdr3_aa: CASSDDADPLSYNEQFF; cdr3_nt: TGCGCCAGCAGTGACGATGCAGATCCCCTCTCCTACAATGAGCAGTTCTTC
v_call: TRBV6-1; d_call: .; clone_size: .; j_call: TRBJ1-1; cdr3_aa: CASSDNMNTEAFF; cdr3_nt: TGTGCCAGCAGTGACAACATGAACACTGAAGCTTTCTTT
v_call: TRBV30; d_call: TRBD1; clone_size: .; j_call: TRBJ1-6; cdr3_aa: CAWSTGTGGSPLHF; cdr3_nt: TGTGCCTGGAGTACCGGGACAGGGGGTTCACCCCTCCACTTT
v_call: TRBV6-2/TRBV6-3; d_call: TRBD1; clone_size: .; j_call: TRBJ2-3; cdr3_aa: CASSYDRDPLTDTQYF; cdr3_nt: TGTGCCAGCAGTTATGACAGGGATCCTCTTACAGATACGCAGTATTTT
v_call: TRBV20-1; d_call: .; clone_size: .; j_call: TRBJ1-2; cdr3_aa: CSATRVGGYTF; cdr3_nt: TGCAGTGCTACCAGGGTAGGCGGCTACACCTTC
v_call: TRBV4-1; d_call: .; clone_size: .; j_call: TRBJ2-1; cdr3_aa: CASSQERYTAGGRSGNEQFF; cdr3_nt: TGCGCCAGCAGCCAAGAAAGGTACACCGCAGGTGGCCGTTCCGGCAATGAGCAGTTCTTC
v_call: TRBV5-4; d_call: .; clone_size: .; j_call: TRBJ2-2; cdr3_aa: CASSSGDSRNTGELFF; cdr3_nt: TGTGCCAGCAGCTCGGGGGACAGCAGAAACACCGGGGAGCTGTTTTTT
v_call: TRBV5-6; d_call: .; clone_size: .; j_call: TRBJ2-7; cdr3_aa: CASSFFRGSYF; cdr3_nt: TGTGCCAGCAGCTTTTTTCGGGGGTCGTACTTC
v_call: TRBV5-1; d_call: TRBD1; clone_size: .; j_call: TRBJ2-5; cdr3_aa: CASSLGGTVQQETQYF; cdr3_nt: TGCGCCAGCAGCTTGGGGGGGACAGTTCAACAAGAGACCCAGTACTTC
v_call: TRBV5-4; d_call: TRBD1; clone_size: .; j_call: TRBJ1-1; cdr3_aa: CASSLGGGLVGEAFF; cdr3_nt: TGTGCCAGCAGCTTGGGAGGGGGCCTGGTTGGTGAAGCTTTCTTT
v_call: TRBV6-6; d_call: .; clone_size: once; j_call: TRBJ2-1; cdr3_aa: CASSSSGSFLYNEQFF; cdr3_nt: TGTGCCAGCAGTTCCTCGGGGAGCTTCTTATACAATGAGCAGTTCTTC
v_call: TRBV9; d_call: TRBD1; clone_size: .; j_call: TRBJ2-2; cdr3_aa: CASSVAGQGGTGELFF; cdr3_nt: TGTGCCAGCAGCGTAGCCGGACAGGGGGGCACCGGGGAGCTGTTTTTT
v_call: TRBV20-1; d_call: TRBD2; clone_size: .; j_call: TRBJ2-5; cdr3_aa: CSASAGGSETQYF; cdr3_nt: TGCAGTGCGAGTGCGGGGGGGTCAGAGACCCAGTACTTC
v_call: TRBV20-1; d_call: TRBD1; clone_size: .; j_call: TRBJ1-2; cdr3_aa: CSASQDRAYYGYTF; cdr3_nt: TGCAGTGCTAGTCAGGACAGGGCCTACTATGGCTACACCTTC
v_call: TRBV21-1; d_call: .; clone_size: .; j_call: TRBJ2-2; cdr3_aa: CASSKVGIQTSGGLNTGELFF; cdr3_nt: TGTGCCAGCAGCAAAGTAGGAATCCAGACTAGCGGGGGGCTTAACACCGGGGAGCTGTTTTTT